This paragraph reports one TCR beta chain. The antigen remains unidentified. The CDR3 runs to 14 residues. V was pared by 4 bases and J by 4 bases, with 5 bases of the junction left unmatched. CDR1 is MDHEN and CDR2 is SYDVKM in the germline V gene. The sample originates from a study of OX40 agonist ivuxolimab in advanced cancers. Measured with immunoSEQ multiplex PCR; TCRdb has only the in-frame clones, and not every one. The sample holds 40,000 to 60,000 clones, 85% to 95% seen once. Findings and limits, study-wide: Relative to CD4+, CD8+ T cells held more expanded clones on average.

The TCR originated in an adult with an advanced solid tumor such as melanoma, head and neck, liver or kidney cancer. Here the sequenced sample was CD4+ or CD8+ T cells sorted from blood, taken in a trial of the OX40 agonist ivuxolimab. The gene calls are TRBV28 and TRBJ2-5, with 8 bases aligning to TRBD1. The CDR3 sequence: CASSSRTGLETQYF. Written as DNA, the CDR3 is TGTGCCAGCAGTTCTCGGACAGGGCTAGAGACCCAGTACTTC.